This T cell receptor beta chain was sequenced for a study of blood T cells in healthy people across ages. Whole-study findings and limits: Roughly linear declines in TCR beta diversity per million T cells occurred with age. Changes in expanded clonotypes were possibly confounded, as the CMV status of donors was unknown.

A second PCR, run for about 7 to 11 cycles, used a sample-barcoded 5' primer plus a J-beta primer mix. Each single sample gave us at least 2.5 million CDR3-containing paired-end reads. TCRdb processed the 5' RACE reads anew with MiXCR; each CDR3 protein has one entry. In the table there are 800,000 to 950,000 distinct CDR3 sequences, approximately 49% of which are singletons. With 0 bases removed from V and 7 bases from J, the gap between germline ends came to 8 bases. The CDR3 contains 13 residues. CDR1 and CDR2 from the germline V gene are MNHEY and SVGEGT. About this clonotype itself: Its specificity is unknown.

The V gene is TRBV6-2 or TRBV6-3, the J gene TRBJ2-3; D perhaps matches TRBD2 (5 bases). The sequencing sample was made of blood. This TCR was recovered from a man aged 25 to 40 in good health. The CDR3 spells CASSYSPGNTQYF. The CDR3 DNA reads TGTGCCAGCAGTTACTCCCCGGGAAATACGCAGTATTTT.